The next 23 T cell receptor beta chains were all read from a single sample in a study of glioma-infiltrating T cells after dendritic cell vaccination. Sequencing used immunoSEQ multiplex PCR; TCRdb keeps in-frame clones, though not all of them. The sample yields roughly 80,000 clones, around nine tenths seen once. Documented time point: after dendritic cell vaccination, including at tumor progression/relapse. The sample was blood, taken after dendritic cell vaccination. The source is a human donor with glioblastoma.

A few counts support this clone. CDR3 bases: TGTGCCAGCAATAGGGACTTGTCGTCTTACGAGCAGTACTTC. It translates to CASNRDLSSYEQYF. The chain joins TRBV5-6 to TRBJ2-7, with D tentatively TRBD2 (6 bases). With 6 bases removed from V and 4 bases from J, the gap between germline ends came to 17 bases. CDR1 is SGHDT and CDR2 is YYEEEE in the germline V gene. This CDR3 comprises 14 residues.

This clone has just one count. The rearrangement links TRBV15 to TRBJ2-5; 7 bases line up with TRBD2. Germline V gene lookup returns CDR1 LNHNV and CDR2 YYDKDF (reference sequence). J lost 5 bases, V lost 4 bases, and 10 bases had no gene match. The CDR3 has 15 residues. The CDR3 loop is CATSTSAGSLETQYF. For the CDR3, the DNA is TGTGCCACCAGCACATCAGCGGGATCTCTTGAGACCCAGTACTTC.

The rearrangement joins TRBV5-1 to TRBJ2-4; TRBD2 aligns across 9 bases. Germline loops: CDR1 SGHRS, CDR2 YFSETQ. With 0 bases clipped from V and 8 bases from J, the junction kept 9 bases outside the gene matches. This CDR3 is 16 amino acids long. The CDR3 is CASSLEGRGGNDIQYF. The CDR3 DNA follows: TGCGCCAGCAGCTTGGAGGGGCGGGGGGGGAACGACATTCAGTACTTC.

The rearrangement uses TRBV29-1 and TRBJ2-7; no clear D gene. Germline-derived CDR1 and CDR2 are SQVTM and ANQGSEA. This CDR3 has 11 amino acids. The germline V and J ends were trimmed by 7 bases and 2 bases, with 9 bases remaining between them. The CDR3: CSAGPTYEQYF. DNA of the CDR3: TGCAGCGCCGGTCCCACCTACGAGCAGTACTTC.

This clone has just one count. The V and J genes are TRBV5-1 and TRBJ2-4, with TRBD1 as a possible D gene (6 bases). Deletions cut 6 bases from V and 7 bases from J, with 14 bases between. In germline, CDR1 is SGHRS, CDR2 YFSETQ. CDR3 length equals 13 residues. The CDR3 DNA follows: TGCGCCAGCACCATAACAGGGACCAACATTCAGTACTTC. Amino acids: CASTITGTNIQYF.

The CDR3 DNA follows: TGTGCCAGCAGTGCAGGGTGGAGCAATCAGCCCCAGCATTTT. Amino acids: CASSAGWSNQPQHF. This chain joins TRBV2 and TRBJ1-5; D possibly corresponds to TRBD1 (5 bases). Trimming took 4 bases from V and 1 from J, leaving 8 bases between them. There are 14 residues in the CDR3. Germline V gives CDR1 SNHLY, CDR2 FYNNEI.

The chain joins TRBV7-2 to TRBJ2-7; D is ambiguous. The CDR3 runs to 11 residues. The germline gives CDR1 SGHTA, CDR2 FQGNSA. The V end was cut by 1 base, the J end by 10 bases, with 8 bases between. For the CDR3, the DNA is TGTGCCAGCAGCTTAGGGTTCAGACAGTACTTC. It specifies CASSLGFRQYF.

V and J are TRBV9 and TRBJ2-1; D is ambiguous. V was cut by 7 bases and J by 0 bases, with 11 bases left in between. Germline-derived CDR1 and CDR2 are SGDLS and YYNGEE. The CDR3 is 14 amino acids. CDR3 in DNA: TGTGCCAGCGTAGTGGTAAGCTCCTACAATGAGCAGTTCTTC. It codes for CASVVVSSYNEQFF. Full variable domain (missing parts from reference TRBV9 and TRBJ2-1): DSGVTQTPKHLITATGQRVTLRCSPRSGDLSVYWYQQSLDQGLQFLIQYYNGEERAKGNILERFSAQQFPDLHSELNLSSLELGDSALYFCASVVVSSYNEQFFGPGTRLTVL.

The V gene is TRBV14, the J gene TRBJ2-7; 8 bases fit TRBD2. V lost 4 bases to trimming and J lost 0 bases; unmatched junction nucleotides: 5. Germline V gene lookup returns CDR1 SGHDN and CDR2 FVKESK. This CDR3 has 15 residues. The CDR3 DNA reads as TGTGCCAGCAGCCCACTTAGCGGGGTCTCCTACGAGCAGTACTTC. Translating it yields CASSPLSGVSYEQYF. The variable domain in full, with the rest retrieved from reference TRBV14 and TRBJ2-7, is EAGVTQFPSHSVIEKGQTVTLRCDPISGHDNLYWYRRVMGKEIKFLLHFVKESKQDESGMPNNRFLAERTGGTYSTLKVQPAELEDSGVYFCASSPLSGVSYEQYFGPGTRLTVT.

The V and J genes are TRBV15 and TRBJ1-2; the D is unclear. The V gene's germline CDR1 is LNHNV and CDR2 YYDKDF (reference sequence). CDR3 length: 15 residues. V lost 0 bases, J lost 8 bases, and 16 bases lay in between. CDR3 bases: TGTGCCACCAGCAGAGAGAATAGCAGAGATCGGGGCTACACCTTC. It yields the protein CATSRENSRDRGYTF.

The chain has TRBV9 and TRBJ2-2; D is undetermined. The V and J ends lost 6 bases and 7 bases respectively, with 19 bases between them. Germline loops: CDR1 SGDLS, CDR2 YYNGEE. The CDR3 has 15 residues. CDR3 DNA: TGTGCCAGCAAGCCTGATGCGTTGACACTCGGGGAGCTGTTTTTT. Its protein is CASKPDALTLGELFF.

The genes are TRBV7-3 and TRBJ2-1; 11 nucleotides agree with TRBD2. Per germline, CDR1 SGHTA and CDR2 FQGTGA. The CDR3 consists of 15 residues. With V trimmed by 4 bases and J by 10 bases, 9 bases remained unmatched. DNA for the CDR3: TGTGCCAGCAGCTCAGGGACTAGCGGTCGGGGAGAGCAGTTCTTC. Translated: CASSSGTSGRGEQFF.

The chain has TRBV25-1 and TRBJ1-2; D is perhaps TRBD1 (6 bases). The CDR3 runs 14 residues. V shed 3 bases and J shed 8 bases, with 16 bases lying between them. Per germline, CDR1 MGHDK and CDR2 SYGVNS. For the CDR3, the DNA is TGTGCCAGCAGTGATATAAGGGGGATAGGGGGCTACACCTTC. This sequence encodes CASSDIRGIGGYTF.

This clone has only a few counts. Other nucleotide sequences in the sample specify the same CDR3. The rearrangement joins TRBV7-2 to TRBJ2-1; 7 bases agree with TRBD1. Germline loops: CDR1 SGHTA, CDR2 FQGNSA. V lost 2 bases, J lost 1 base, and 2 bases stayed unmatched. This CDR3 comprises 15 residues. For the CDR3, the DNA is TGTGCCAGCAGCTTAACAGGGGATTCCTACAATGAGCAGTTCTTC. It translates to CASSLTGDSYNEQFF.

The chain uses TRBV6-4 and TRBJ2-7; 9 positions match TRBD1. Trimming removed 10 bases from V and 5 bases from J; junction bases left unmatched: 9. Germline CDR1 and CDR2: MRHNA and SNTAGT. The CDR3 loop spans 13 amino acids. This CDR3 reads CAISRDRAHEQYF. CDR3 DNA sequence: TGTGCCATCAGCCGGGACAGGGCCCACGAGCAGTACTTC.

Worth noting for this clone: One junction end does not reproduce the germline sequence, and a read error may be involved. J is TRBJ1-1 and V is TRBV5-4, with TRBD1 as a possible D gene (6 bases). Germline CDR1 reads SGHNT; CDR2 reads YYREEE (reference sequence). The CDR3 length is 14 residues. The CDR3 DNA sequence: TGTGCCAGCAGCTTGGGGGGGCGTCAAACTGGAGCTTTCTTT. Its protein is CASSLGGRQTGAFF.

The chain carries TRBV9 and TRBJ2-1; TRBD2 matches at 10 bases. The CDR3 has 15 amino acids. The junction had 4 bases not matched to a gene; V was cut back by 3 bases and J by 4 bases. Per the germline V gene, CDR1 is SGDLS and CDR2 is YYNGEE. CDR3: CASSAIAGGYNEQFF. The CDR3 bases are TGTGCCAGCAGCGCAATAGCGGGGGGTTACAATGAGCAGTTCTTC.

CDR3 in DNA: TGCGCCAGCAGCTTGGGCGGCCTAGCGGGGGGACGAGAGACCCAGTACTTC. Translated, it gives CASSLGGLAGGRETQYF. The chain couples TRBV5-1 to TRBJ2-5, with TRBD2 identical over 11 bases. CDR1 and CDR2 from the germline V gene are SGHRS and YFSETQ. V lost 0 bases to trimming and J lost 4 bases; unmatched junction nucleotides: 8. This CDR3 comprises 17 residues.

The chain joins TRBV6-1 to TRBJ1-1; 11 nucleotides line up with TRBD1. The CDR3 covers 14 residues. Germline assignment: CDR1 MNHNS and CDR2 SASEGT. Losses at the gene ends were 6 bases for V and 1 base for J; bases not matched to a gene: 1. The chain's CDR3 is CASRDRGPNTEAFF. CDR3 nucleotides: TGTGCCAGCAGGGACAGGGGGCCGAACACTGAAGCTTTCTTT.

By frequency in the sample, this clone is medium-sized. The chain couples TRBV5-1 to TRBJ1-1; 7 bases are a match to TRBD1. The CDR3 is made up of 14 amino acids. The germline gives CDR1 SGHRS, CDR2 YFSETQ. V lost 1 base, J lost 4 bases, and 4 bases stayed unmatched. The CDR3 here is CASSLTGEITEAFF. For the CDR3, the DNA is TGCGCCAGCAGCTTGACAGGGGAGATCACTGAAGCTTTCTTT.

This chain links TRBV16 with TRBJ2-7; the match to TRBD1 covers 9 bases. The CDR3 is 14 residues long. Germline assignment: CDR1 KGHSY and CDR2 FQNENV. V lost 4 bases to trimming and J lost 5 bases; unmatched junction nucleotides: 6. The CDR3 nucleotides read TGTGCCAGCAGCCGGGACAGGGAGGTCGACGAGCAGTACTTC. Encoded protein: CASSRDREVDEQYF.

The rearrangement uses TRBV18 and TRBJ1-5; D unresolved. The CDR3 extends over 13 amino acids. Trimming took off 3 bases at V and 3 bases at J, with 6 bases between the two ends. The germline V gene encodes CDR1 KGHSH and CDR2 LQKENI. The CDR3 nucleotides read TGTGCCAGCTCACCTAATTACAATCAGCCCCAGCATTTT. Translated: CASSPNYNQPQHF.

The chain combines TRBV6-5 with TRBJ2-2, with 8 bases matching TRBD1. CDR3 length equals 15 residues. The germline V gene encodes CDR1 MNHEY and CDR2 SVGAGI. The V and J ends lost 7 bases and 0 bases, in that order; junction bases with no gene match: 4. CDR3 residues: CASTRQGSNTGELFF. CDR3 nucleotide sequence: TGTGCCAGCACTAGACAGGGGTCGAACACCGGGGAGCTGTTTTTT.